This T cell receptor beta chain came from a study of post-analysis software for immune sequencing data. Study as a whole: Patients had relapsing-remitting, secondary progressive or progressive-relapsing multiple sclerosis; some lacked subtype. Overall study results and limits: Patients used five TRBV segments, including TRBV5-6, TRBV5-1 and TRBV20-1, more often than controls. F measure showed strong co-clustering of same-batch samples. Controls showed significantly higher normalized Chao1 diversity than did multiple sclerosis patients.

TCR beta libraries were prepared from cDNA with unique molecular identifiers. The T cell input of roughly 0.95 to 10 million gave roughly 0.5 million cDNA molecules. TCRdb redid the calling of the PCR reads with MiXCR, one entry per CDR3 protein. Of roughly 600,000 distinct CDR3 sequences in the sample, around 44% are singletons; the top ten hold more than 1.5%. The sample holds a few counts of this clonotype. Its antigen is unidentified. Trimming left V 9 bases short and J 8 bases short, with 18 bases between. Per the germline V gene, CDR1 is SGDLS and CDR2 is YYNGEE. The CDR3 contains 13 residues. The clonotype originates from a girl aged 10-17 years with multiple sclerosis. The sample was blood. The chain couples TRBV9 to TRBJ2-1, with TRBD2 as a possible D gene (5 bases). The DNA for the CDR3 is TGTGCCACCTCCACGGGAATCGGGGATGAGCAGTTCTTC. Its translation is CATSTGIGDEQFF.